Here is one TCR beta chain with its context. Assay used: immunoSEQ multiplex PCR; TCRdb lists only in-frame clones, some missing. This table has around 1.5 million clones, 98% appearing once. This sample is part of a study of shared clonotypes between healthy human individuals. CDR1 is MDHEN, CDR2 SYDVKM, per germline. The V gene lost 4 bases and the J gene lost 14 bases, with 14 bases spanning the gap. The CDR3 length is 12 residues. The V and J genes are TRBV28 and TRBJ1-4; tentative D call: TRBD1 (6 bases). Sequencing was performed on naive CD4+ T cells sorted from blood. Subset given: CD45RA+ positively selected. The sequence was obtained from a man under 40 in good health. CDR3: CASSWSGGHLFF. CDR3 in DNA: TGTGCCAGCAGTTGGTCCGGGGGGCATCTGTTTTTT.